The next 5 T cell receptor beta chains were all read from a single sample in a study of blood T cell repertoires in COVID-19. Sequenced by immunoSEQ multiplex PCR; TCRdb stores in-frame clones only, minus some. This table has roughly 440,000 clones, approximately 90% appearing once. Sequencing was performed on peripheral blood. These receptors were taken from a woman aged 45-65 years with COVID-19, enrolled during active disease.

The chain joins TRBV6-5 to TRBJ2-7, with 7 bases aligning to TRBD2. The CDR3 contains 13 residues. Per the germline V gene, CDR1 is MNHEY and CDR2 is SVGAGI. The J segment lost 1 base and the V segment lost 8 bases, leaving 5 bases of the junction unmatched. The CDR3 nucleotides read TGTGCCAGCCTAGGACTAGGGTCCTACGAGCAGTACTTC. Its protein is CASLGLGSYEQYF.

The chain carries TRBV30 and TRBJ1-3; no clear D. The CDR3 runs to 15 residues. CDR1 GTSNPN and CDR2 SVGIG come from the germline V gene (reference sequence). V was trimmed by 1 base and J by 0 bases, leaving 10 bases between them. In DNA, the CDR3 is TGTGCCTGGAGTGGCGGGGTATTCTCTGGAAACACCATATATTTT. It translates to CAWSGGVFSGNTIYF.

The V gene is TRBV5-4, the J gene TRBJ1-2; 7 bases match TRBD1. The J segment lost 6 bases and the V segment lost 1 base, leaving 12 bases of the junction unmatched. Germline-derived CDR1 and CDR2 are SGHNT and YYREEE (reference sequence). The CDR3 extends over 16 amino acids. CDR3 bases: TGTGCCAGCAGCTTGAGTTTAGACAGGGAGGTCGATGGCTACACCTTC. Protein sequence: CASSLSLDREVDGYTF.

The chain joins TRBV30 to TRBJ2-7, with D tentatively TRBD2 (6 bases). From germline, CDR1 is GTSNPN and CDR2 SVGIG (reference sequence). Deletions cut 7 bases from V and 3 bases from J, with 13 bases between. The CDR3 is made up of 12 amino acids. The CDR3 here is CAFTTGVYEQYF. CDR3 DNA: TGTGCCTTTACTACGGGGGTCTACGAGCAGTACTTC. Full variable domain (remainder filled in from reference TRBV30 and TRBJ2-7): SQTIHQWPATLVQPVGSPLSLECTVEGTSNPNLYWYRQAAGRGLQLLFYSVGIGQISSEVPQNLSASRPQDRQFILSSKKLLLSDSGFYLCAFTTGVYEQYFGPGTRLTVT.

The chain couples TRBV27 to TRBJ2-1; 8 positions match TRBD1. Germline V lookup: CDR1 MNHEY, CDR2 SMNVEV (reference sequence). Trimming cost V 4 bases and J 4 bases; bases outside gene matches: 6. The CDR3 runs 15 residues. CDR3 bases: TGTGCCAGCAGTTCTCAGGGGGCCTATTACAATGAGCAGTTCTTC. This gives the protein CASSSQGAYYNEQFF.